This T cell receptor (beta chain) was sequenced for a study of siplizumab effects on memory and regulatory T cells. A word on this clone: The antigen remains undetermined.

Profiling relied on immunoSEQ multiplex PCR, and the TCRdb table lists in-frame clones only, not all of them. The sample consists of 99,000 or so clones, 85% to 95% of them appearing once. From germline, CDR1 is SGDLS and CDR2 YYNGEE. The CDR3 contains 15 residues. V lost 4 bases to trimming and J lost 10 bases; unmatched junction nucleotides: 11. Study-level findings and limits: There appeared to be greater diversity in naive T cells than in memory cells, and naive T cells seemed major contributors to the alloresponse. Confirmation that proliferating Tregs from siplizumab cultures had suppressive function was not obtained. Alloreactive sequences tracing back to unstimulated CD4+ memory cells were significantly reduced by siplizumab.

This clonotype was sampled from a human donor in good health. The rearrangement links TRBV9 to TRBJ2-1; 10 bases are a match to TRBD2. Sample: non-Treg CD4+ T cells sorted from blood. CDR3 region: CASSPRTSGTGEQFF. The CDR3 region has the DNA TGTGCCAGCAGCCCCCGGACTAGCGGAACCGGGGAGCAGTTCTTC.